The 8 T cell receptor beta chains in this list originate from one sample, sequenced in a study of blood T cell repertoires in COVID-19. Produced via immunoSEQ multiplex PCR; TCRdb's table is partial and in-frame only. The table records a few hundred thousand clones, around 82% of them present only once. Specimen: peripheral blood. All receptors come from an elderly woman with acute or convalescent COVID-19.

As for this clone: This same CDR3 is encoded by further DNA sequences in the sample. V gene TRBV5-1 combines with J gene TRBJ1-4; TRBD1 aligns across 7 bases. CDR1 SGHRS and CDR2 YFSETQ come from the germline V gene. The ends lost 0 bases at V and 3 bases at J; junction bases unmatched: 2. This CDR3 has 15 amino acids. The CDR3 sequence: CASSLEGASNEKLFF. The CDR3 DNA sequence: TGCGCCAGCAGCTTGGAGGGGGCCTCTAATGAAAAACTGTTTTTT.

The table lists this clone with a few counts. The V and J genes are TRBV21-1 and TRBJ2-1; the table gives TRBD2 as D, unverified against the DNA. TRBV21-1 constitutes a pseudogene. The CDR3 contains 14 residues. This CDR3 is CASPSKGRNNEQFF. The DNA for the CDR3 is TGTGCCAGCCCTTCCAAGGGGAGGAACAATGAGCAGTTCTTC.

This CDR3 is CASSPTTGIGYGYTF. CDR3 sequence (DNA): TGTGCCAGCAGCCCAACTACAGGAATTGGCTATGGCTACACCTTC. The rearrangement uses TRBV13 and TRBJ1-2; perhaps TRBD1 as D (5 bases). CDR3 length: 15 amino acids. Trimming left V 5 bases short and J 4 bases short, with 17 bases between. CDR1 is PRHDT, CDR2 FYEKMQ, per germline (reference sequence).

The chain uses TRBV5-4 and TRBJ2-2; tentative D call: TRBD1 (7 bases). The CDR3 spans 16 residues. V was clipped by 0 bases and J by 0 bases, with 9 bases between them. The germline gives CDR1 SGHNT, CDR2 YYREEE (reference sequence). The DNA of the CDR3 is TGTGCCAGCAGCTTGGCAGGGGGGACGAACACCGGGGAGCTGTTTTTT. It specifies CASSLAGGTNTGELFF.

The chain carries TRBV7-2 and TRBJ2-3, with 16 bases identical to TRBD2. The length of the CDR3 is 17 residues. Germline CDR1 SGHTA, CDR2 FQGNSA. The ends lost 5 bases at V and 1 base at J; junction bases unmatched: 3. This CDR3 reads CASSLGLAGGGTDTQYF. CDR3 sequence (DNA): TGTGCCAGCAGCCTGGGACTAGCGGGGGGGGGCACAGATACGCAGTATTTT.

Written as DNA, the CDR3 is TGTGCCAGTAGTTCGAACCCCGGGACAGGGGGGTCACCCCTCCACTTT. This codes for CASSSNPGTGGSPLHF. The chain carries TRBV19 and TRBJ1-6; 11 bases are shared with TRBD1. CDR1 and CDR2 from the germline V gene are LNHDA and SQIVND (reference sequence). V dropped 5 bases and J dropped 10; count of bases not matched to a gene: 10. This CDR3 has 16 residues. Complete variable domain (other parts from reference TRBV19 and TRBJ1-6): DGGITQSPKYLFRKEGQNVTLSCEQNLNHDAMYWYRQDPGQGLRLIYYSQIVNDFQKGDIAEGYSVSREKKESFPLTVTSAQKNPTAFYLCASSSNPGTGGSPLHFGNGTRLTVT.

V gene TRBV6-5 combines with J gene TRBJ1-1; D is undetermined. Germline V gene data show CDR1 as MNHEY and CDR2 as SVGAGI. V was shortened by 7 bases and J by 1 base, with 13 bases between the two germline ends. The CDR3 contains 14 residues. This CDR3 is CASKDRNRNTEAFF. The CDR3 DNA reads TGTGCCAGCAAAGATCGAAACAGGAACACTGAAGCTTTCTTT.

The chain couples TRBV5-1 to TRBJ1-1; 7 bases agree with TRBD1. The V and J ends lost 1 base and 2 bases, in that order; junction bases with no gene match: 8. The CDR3 loop spans 16 amino acids. Germline V gene data show CDR1 as SGHRS and CDR2 as YFSETQ. The CDR3 sequence: CASSLRPTGANTEAFF. The DNA of the CDR3 is TGCGCCAGCAGCTTGCGGCCTACAGGGGCCAACACTGAAGCTTTCTTT.